This T cell receptor beta chain was sequenced in a study of blood T cell repertoires in COVID-19. Study-wide background: Whether acute or convalescent, the COVID-19 samples came from the United States, Italy and Spain. Sample material is recorded as cDNA or gDNA derived from T cells, B-cell-depleted T cells, or PBMCs.

Per the original data handling: Nucleated cell number was recorded as an estimate derived from reference gene primer amplification. Assay: immunoSEQ multiplex PCR; the TCRdb copy retains only in-frame clones and omits some. Clonal size and the V and J genes are those of that table, whereas D and trimming came from the DNA. The sample shows about 210,000 clones, about 92% of them seen only once. V dropped 6 bases and J dropped 3 bases, with 8 bases sitting between them. The CDR3 totals 12 residues. The germline V gene has CDR1 MDHEN and CDR2 SYDVKM. This clonotype originated in a man aged 25 to 40 with acute or convalescent COVID-19. Sequencing input: peripheral blood. This sequence joins TRBV28 and TRBJ2-5, with no clear D. This CDR3 is CASSPPEETQYF. Here the CDR3 DNA reads TGTGCCAGCAGCCCCCCAGAAGAGACCCAGTACTTC.